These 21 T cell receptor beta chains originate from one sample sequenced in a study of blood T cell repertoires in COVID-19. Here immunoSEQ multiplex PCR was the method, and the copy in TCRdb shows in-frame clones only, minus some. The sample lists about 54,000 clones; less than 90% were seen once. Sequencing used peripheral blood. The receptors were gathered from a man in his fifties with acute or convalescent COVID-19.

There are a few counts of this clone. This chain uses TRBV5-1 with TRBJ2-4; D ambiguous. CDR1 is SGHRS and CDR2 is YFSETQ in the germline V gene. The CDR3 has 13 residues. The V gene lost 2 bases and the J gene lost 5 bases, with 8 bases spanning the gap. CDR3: CASSLNSQNIQYF. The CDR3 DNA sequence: TGCGCCAGCAGCTTAAACAGCCAAAACATTCAGTACTTC.

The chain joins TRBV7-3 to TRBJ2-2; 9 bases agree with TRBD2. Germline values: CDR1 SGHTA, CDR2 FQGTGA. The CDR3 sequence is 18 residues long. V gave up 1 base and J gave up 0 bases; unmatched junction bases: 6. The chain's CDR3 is CASSLRAGGPPNTGELFF. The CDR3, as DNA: TGTGCCAGCAGCTTAAGAGCGGGGGGCCCGCCGAACACCGGGGAGCTGTTTTTT.

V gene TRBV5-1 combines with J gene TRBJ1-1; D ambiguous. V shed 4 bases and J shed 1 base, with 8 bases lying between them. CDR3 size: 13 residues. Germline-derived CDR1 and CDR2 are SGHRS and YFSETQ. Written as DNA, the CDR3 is TGCGCCAGCAGCGAGGGCCCGAACACTGAAGCTTTCTTT. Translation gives CASSEGPNTEAFF.

The DNA of the CDR3 is TGTGCCAGTACCCCGACTAGTGCCGAGTCTGAGCAGTTCTTC. Amino acid sequence: CASTPTSAESEQFF. The chain carries TRBV19 and TRBJ2-1; D possibly corresponds to TRBD2 (6 bases). The germline V gene has CDR1 LNHDA and CDR2 SQIVND (reference sequence). This CDR3 spans 14 amino acids. V lost 7 bases, J lost 9 bases, and 19 bases lay in between.

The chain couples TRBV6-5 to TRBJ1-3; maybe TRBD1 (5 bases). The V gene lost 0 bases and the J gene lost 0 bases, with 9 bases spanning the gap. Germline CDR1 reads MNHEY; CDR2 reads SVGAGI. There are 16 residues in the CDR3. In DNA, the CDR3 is TGTGCCAGCAGTTACTCGCGGGGGAGCTCTGGAAACACCATATATTTT. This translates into CASSYSRGSSGNTIYF.

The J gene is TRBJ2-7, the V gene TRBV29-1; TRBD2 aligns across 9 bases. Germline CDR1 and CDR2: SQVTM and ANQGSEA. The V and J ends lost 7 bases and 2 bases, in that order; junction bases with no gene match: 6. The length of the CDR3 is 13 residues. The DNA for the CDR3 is TGCAGCGCCTCGCCTAGCGGGACCTACGAGCAGTACTTC. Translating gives CSASPSGTYEQYF.

The CDR3 DNA sequence: TGTGCCAGCAGCCAACCAAACAGGGCCCAGGGGGAGCAGTACTTC. It codes for CASSQPNRAQGEQYF. The V call is TRBV3-1 (or the pseudogene TRBV3-2), the J call TRBJ2-7; tentatively, D is TRBD1 (6 bases). There are 15 residues in the CDR3. CDR1 and CDR2 (germline): LGHDT, YNNKEL (reference sequence). Trimming took off 2 bases at V and 7 bases at J, with 18 bases between the two ends.

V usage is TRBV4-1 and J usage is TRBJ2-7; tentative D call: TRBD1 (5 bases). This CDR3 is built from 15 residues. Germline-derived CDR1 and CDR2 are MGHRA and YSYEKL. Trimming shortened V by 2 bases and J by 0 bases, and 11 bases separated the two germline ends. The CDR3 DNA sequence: TGCGCCAGCAGCCAATTTCAGGGTAGCTCCTACGAGCAGTACTTC. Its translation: CASSQFQGSSYEQYF.

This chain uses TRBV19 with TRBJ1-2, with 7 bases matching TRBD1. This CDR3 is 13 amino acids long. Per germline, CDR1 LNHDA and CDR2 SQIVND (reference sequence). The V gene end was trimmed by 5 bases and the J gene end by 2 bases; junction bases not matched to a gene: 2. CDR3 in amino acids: CASSLDRNYGYTF. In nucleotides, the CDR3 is TGTGCCAGTAGTTTGGACAGGAACTATGGCTACACCTTC.

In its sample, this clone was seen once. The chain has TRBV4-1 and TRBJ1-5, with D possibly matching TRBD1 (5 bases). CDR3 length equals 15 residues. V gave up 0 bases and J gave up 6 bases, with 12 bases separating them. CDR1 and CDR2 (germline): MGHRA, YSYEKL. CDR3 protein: CASSQDIGVSQPQHF. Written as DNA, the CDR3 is TGCGCCAGCAGCCAAGATATAGGGGTAAGTCAGCCCCAGCATTTT.

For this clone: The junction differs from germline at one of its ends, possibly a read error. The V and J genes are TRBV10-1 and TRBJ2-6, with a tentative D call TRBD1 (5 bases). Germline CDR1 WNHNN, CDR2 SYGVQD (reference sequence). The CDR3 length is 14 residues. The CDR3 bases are TGCGCCAGCAGTGAGGGCTCTGGGGCCAACGTCCTAACTTTC. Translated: CASSEGSGANVLTF.

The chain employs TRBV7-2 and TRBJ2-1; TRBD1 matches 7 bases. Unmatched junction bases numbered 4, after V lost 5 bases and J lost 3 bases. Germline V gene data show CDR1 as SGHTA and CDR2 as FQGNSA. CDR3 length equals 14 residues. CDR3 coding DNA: TGTGCCAGCAGCCCGTGGACAGGCTACAATGAGCAGTTCTTC. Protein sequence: CASSPWTGYNEQFF.

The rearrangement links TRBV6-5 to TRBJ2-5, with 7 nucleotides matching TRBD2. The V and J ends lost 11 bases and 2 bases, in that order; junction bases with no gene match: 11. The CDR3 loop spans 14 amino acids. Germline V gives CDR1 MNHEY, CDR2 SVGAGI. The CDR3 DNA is TGTGCCGCTCAGGCGGGAGCCTTGCAAGAGACCCAGTACTTC. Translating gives CAAQAGALQETQYF.

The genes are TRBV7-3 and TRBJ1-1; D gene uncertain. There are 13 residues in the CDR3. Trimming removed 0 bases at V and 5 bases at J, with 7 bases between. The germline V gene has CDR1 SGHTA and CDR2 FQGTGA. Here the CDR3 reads CASSLTGETEAFF. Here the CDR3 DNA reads TGTGCCAGCAGCTTAACTGGGGAGACTGAAGCTTTCTTT.

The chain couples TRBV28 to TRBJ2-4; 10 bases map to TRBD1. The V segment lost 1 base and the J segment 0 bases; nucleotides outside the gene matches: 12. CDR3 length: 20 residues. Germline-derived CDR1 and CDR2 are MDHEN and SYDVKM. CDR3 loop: CASSLSRTGGSPPAKNIQYF. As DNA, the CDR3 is TGTGCCAGCAGTTTATCGCGGACAGGGGGATCCCCCCCAGCCAAAAACATTCAGTACTTC.

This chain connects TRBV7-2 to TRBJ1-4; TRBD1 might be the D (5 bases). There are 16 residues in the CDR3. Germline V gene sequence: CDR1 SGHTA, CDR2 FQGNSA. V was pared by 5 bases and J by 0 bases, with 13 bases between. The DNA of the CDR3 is TGTGCCAGCAGCCAAGGGCGGGGCCCAACTAATGAAAAACTGTTTTTT. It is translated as CASSQGRGPTNEKLFF.

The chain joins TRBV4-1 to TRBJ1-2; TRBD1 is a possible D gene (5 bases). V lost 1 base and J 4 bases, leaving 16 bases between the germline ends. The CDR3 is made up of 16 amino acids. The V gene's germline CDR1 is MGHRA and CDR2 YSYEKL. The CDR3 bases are TGCGCCAGCAGCCAAGGAACCCTAAATAGGGGCTATGGCTACACCTTC. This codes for CASSQGTLNRGYGYTF.

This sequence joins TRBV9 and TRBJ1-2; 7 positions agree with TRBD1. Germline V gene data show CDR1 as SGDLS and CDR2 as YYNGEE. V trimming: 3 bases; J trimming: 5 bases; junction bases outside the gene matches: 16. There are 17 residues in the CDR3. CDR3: CASSAGTAITTRYGYTF. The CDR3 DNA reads TGTGCCAGCAGCGCCGGGACAGCGATAACTACCCGATATGGCTACACCTTC.

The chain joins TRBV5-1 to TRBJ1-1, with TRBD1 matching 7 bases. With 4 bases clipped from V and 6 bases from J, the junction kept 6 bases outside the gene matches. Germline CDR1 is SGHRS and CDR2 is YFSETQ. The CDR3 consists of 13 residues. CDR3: CASSVGTDPEAFF. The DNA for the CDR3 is TGCGCCAGCAGCGTAGGGACAGACCCTGAAGCTTTCTTT. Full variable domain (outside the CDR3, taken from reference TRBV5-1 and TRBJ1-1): KAGVTQTPRYLIKTRGQQVTLSCSPISGHRSVSWYQQTPGQGLQFLFEYFSETQRNKGNFPGRFSGRQFSNSRSEMNVSTLELGDSALYLCASSVGTDPEAFFGQGTRLTVV.

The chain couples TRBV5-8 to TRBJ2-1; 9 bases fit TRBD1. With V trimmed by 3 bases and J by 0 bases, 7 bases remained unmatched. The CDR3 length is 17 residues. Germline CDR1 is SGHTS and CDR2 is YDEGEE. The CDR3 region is CASSWGQGWSSYNEQFF. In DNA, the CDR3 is TGTGCCAGCAGCTGGGGACAGGGTTGGAGCTCCTACAATGAGCAGTTCTTC. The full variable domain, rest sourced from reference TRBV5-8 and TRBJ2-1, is EAGVTQSPTHLIKTRGQQATLRCSPISGHTSVYWYQQALGLGLQFLLWYDEGEERNRGNFPPRFSGRQFPNYSSELNVNALELEDSALYLCASSWGQGWSSYNEQFFGPGTRLTVL.

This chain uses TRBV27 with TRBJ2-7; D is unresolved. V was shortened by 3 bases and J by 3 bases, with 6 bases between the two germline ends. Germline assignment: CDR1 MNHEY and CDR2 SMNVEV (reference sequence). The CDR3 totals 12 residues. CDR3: CASSLRGYEQYF. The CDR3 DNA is TGTGCCAGCAGTTTGCGTGGCTACGAGCAGTACTTC.